The 30 T cell receptor beta chains listed next were all sequenced from one sample in a study of OX40 agonist ivuxolimab in advanced cancers. Here immunoSEQ multiplex PCR was the method, and the copy in TCRdb shows in-frame clones only, minus some. The sample shows tens of thousands of clones, around 82% of them seen only once. The starting material was CD4+ or CD8+ T cells sorted from blood, obtained in a trial of the OX40 agonist ivuxolimab. Source of these receptors: an adult with an advanced solid tumor such as melanoma, head and neck, liver or kidney cancer.

This clone was recorded only once. The V gene is TRBV5-1, the J gene TRBJ2-2, with 12 bases fitting TRBD2. This CDR3 is 17 amino acids long. Unmatched junction bases numbered 11, after V lost 4 bases and J lost 7 bases. Per the germline V gene, CDR1 is SGHRS and CDR2 is YFSETQ. CDR3 sequence (DNA): TGCGCCAGCAGCCGAGGACTAGCGGGGTCCAGCGGCGGGGAGCTGTTTTTT. Amino acids: CASSRGLAGSSGGELFF.

This clone was found a few times. The V and J genes are TRBV6-5 and TRBJ2-5, with TRBD1 matching over 7 bases. J gave up 1 base and V 6 bases, and 8 bases lay outside the gene matches. This CDR3 spans 15 amino acids. Germline assignment: CDR1 MNHEY and CDR2 SVGAGI. The CDR3 is CASSTGTAIQETQYF. CDR3 nucleotides: TGTGCCAGCAGCACCGGGACAGCGATCCAAGAGACCCAGTACTTC.

By sample fraction, this clone is medium-sized (0.01 to 0.1%). The rearrangement uses TRBV5-4 and TRBJ2-7; 8 bases agree with TRBD1. Germline V gene sequence: CDR1 SGHNT, CDR2 YYREEE (reference sequence). This CDR3 has 13 residues. The junction had 5 bases not matched to a gene; V was cut back by 4 bases and J by 5 bases. The CDR3 protein is CASSPGQGNEQYF. The CDR3 DNA reads as TGTGCCAGCAGCCCAGGACAGGGAAACGAGCAGTACTTC.

The chain recombines TRBV7-9 with TRBJ2-7, with 7 positions matching TRBD2. With 4 bases clipped from V and 5 bases from J, the junction kept 14 bases outside the gene matches. CDR3 length equals 16 residues. Germline V gives CDR1 SEHNR, CDR2 FQNEAQ (reference sequence). This chain's CDR3 is CASSSPGPGLVHEQYF. The CDR3 nucleotides are TGTGCCAGCAGCTCTCCGGGCCCCGGACTAGTCCACGAGCAGTACTTC.

This clone was counted a single time. The chain couples TRBV19 to TRBJ2-3; 7 positions match TRBD2. Germline assignment: CDR1 LNHDA and CDR2 SQIVND (reference sequence). This CDR3 comprises 16 residues. J gave up 6 bases and V 3 bases, and 12 bases lay outside the gene matches. The CDR3 DNA sequence: TGTGCCAGTAGTATCGGTCTAGCGGACATTAGGGATACGCAGTATTTT. Protein: CASSIGLADIRDTQYF.

The chain couples TRBV9 to TRBJ2-3, with 11 bases aligning to TRBD2. In germline, CDR1 is SGDLS, CDR2 YYNGEE. The CDR3 has 17 residues. The trim removed 3 bases at V and 6 bases at J, leaving 12 bases unmatched. The CDR3: CASSDRTSGSSRDTQYF. The CDR3 bases are TGTGCCAGCAGCGATCGGACTAGCGGGTCCTCCAGGGATACGCAGTATTTT.

This sequence joins TRBV28 and TRBJ2-2; tentatively, D is TRBD1 or TRBD2 (7 bases each). The V end lost 7 bases, the J end lost 3 bases, and 15 bases lay between the germline ends. This CDR3 is built from 15 residues. CDR1 is MDHEN, CDR2 SYDVKM, per germline. This CDR3 is CASTSGRGHTGELFF. The DNA of the CDR3 is TGTGCCAGCACCTCGGGGAGGGGGCACACCGGGGAGCTGTTTTTT.

The chain combines TRBV2 with TRBJ2-3; TRBD2 aligns across 8 bases. The CDR3 is made up of 15 amino acids. Trimming took 4 bases from V and 5 from J; bases not matched to a gene: 8. Germline loops: CDR1 SNHLY, CDR2 FYNNEI. CDR3 nucleotide sequence: TGTGCCAGCAGTGTGCGAGCGGGAGAAGAAGATACGCAGTATTTT. It translates to CASSVRAGEEDTQYF.

The chain is built from TRBV4-1 and TRBJ2-3, with D perhaps matching TRBD2 (6 bases). The CDR3 runs to 15 residues. Germline-derived CDR1 and CDR2 are MGHRA and YSYEKL. The V end was cut by 3 bases, the J end by 4 bases, with 14 bases between. CDR3 loop: CASSQLTSYADTQYF. The DNA of the CDR3 is TGCGCCAGCAGCCAGCTGACTAGTTACGCAGATACGCAGTATTTT.

J is TRBJ2-1 and V is TRBV5-1; D ambiguous. CDR1 SGHRS and CDR2 YFSETQ come from the germline V gene. Trimming took 0 bases from V and 7 from J, leaving 8 bases between them. The CDR3 contains 13 residues. The CDR3 DNA reads TGCGCCAGCAGCTTGGGGGCCCTAAATGAGCAGTTCTTC. Amino acids: CASSLGALNEQFF.

This rearrangement joins TRBV29-1 to TRBJ2-7, with 9 bases fitting TRBD1. The germline gives CDR1 SQVTM, CDR2 ANQGSEA. The junction had 8 bases not matched to a gene; V was cut back by 6 bases and J by 5 bases. This CDR3 spans 13 amino acids. CDR3 DNA: TGCAGCGTACAGGGGGCGGAGGATCACGAGCAGTACTTC. Its translation is CSVQGAEDHEQYF.

This clone was seen once. Given a much more abundant clone one base away, this may be a read error. The CDR3 end shows no conserved phenylalanine or tryptophan, and so a read error is likely. The rearrangement links TRBV7-1 to TRBJ2-7; D not resolved. TRBV7-1 is flagged as an ORF with uncertain function. The CDR3 runs to 13 residues. The V end was cut by 5 bases, the J end by 0 bases, with 8 bases between. In DNA, the CDR3 is TGTGCCAGCAGCACAGAAGGCTCCTACGAGCAGTACTCC. Translated: CASSTEGSYEQYS.

This clone was picked up a small number of times. The genes are TRBV9 and TRBJ1-1; D is unresolved. Germline assignment: CDR1 SGDLS and CDR2 YYNGEE. This CDR3 is 13 amino acids long. Trimming took off 1 base at V and 5 bases at J, with 9 bases between the two ends. CDR3 amino acids: CASSVWMGTEAFF. DNA for the CDR3: TGTGCCAGCAGCGTATGGATGGGAACTGAAGCTTTCTTT.

V and J are TRBV5-6 and TRBJ2-1; no definite D call. V was trimmed by 3 bases and J by 7 bases, leaving 8 bases between them. This CDR3 has 12 amino acids. Germline CDR1 reads SGHDT; CDR2 reads YYEEEE. The CDR3 is CASSSGYNEQFF. The CDR3 region has the DNA TGTGCCAGCAGCTCAGGTTATAATGAGCAGTTCTTC.

The rearrangement links TRBV15 to TRBJ2-3; 8 bases align to TRBD2. V shed 8 bases, J shed 6 bases, and the junction held 10 bases outside the gene matches. The germline CDR1 and CDR2 sequences are LNHNV and YYDKDF (reference sequence). The CDR3 contains 14 residues. CDR3 sequence: CATGTSKIPDTQYF. The CDR3 region has the DNA TGTGCCACCGGGACTAGTAAAATTCCGGATACGCAGTATTTT.

CDR3 loop: CASSPLAGEPSDIQYF. DNA for the CDR3: TGTGCCAGCAGCCCCCTAGCGGGGGAACCCAGTGACATTCAGTACTTC. V usage is TRBV27 and J usage is TRBJ2-4, with 10 bases identical to TRBD2. Germline V lookup: CDR1 MNHEY, CDR2 SMNVEV (reference sequence). The CDR3 runs to 16 residues. Trimming took 6 bases from V and 8 from J; bases not matched to a gene: 13.

The chain uses TRBV30 and TRBJ1-5; D gene uncertain. Between the trimmed V and J ends, which lost 2 bases and 0 bases, there was a span of 8 bases. The CDR3 extends over 14 amino acids. CDR1 and CDR2 from the germline V gene are GTSNPN and SVGIG (reference sequence). CDR3 in amino acids: CAWSTANSNQPQHF. The CDR3 DNA is TGTGCCTGGAGTACAGCTAATAGCAATCAGCCCCAGCATTTT.

The chain joins TRBV4-3 to TRBJ1-2; 7 nucleotides match TRBD1. This CDR3 spans 15 amino acids. Losses at the gene ends were 2 bases for V and 2 bases for J; bases not matched to a gene: 5. Germline values: CDR1 LGHNA, CDR2 YSLEER. The CDR3 DNA reads as TGCGCCAGCAGCCAACTTATACAGGGGAACTATGGCTACACCTTC. Residues: CASSQLIQGNYGYTF.

The chain couples TRBV9 to TRBJ2-4; 7 bases line up with TRBD2. Germline CDR1 is SGDLS and CDR2 is YYNGEE. Germline trimming cut 1 base from V and 6 bases from J; bases unmatched to any gene: 4. The CDR3 consists of 14 residues. As DNA, the CDR3 is TGTGCCAGCAGCGTAAGCGGGGAGGGAAACATTCAGTACTTC. As protein: CASSVSGEGNIQYF.

Concerning this clone itself: Mismatch with germline at one junction end may stem from a read error. The rearrangement links TRBV5-3 to TRBJ2-3; unclear D gene. TRBV5-3 is labeled an ORF, and its function is uncertain. This CDR3 spans 13 amino acids. CDR3 nucleotide sequence: TGTGCCAGCAGCTTGCAGTATGGAGATACGCAGTATTTT. It is translated as CASSLQYGDTQYF.

The V call is TRBV28, the J call TRBJ1-2, with D perhaps TRBD1 (6 bases). V lost 2 bases, J lost 5 bases, and 12 bases lay in between. CDR1 and CDR2 (germline): MDHEN, SYDVKM. This CDR3 has 14 residues. DNA of the CDR3: TGTGCCAGCAGTTTAGAGGGGGACCGTTATGGCTACACCTTC. This sequence encodes CASSLEGDRYGYTF.

This clone is medium-sized within its sample. Other nucleotide sequences from this sample produce the same CDR3. The chain combines TRBV27 with TRBJ2-7; D remains ambiguous. Germline-derived CDR1 and CDR2 are MNHEY and SMNVEV (reference sequence). CDR3 size: 14 residues. V lost 4 bases, J lost 2 bases, and 12 bases lay in between. CDR3 region: CASSSLPGPYEQYF. The CDR3 nucleotides read TGTGCCAGCAGTTCCCTTCCGGGCCCCTACGAGCAGTACTTC.

CDR3 sequence reads: CASSVESGGASGELFF. The CDR3 DNA sequence: TGTGCCAGCAGCGTAGAGAGCGGGGGGGCCTCCGGGGAGCTGTTTTTT. The V call is TRBV9, the J call TRBJ2-2; 10 bases map to TRBD2. CDR3 length: 16 residues. Germline V lookup: CDR1 SGDLS, CDR2 YYNGEE. Losses at the gene ends were 0 bases for V and 6 bases for J; bases not matched to a gene: 5.

The chain joins TRBV7-9 to TRBJ2-5, with a weak D call TRBD1 (5 bases). With the DNA end fitting TRBJ2-7 better, the J assignment may be wrong. The germline V gene has CDR1 SEHNR and CDR2 FQNEAQ (reference sequence). This CDR3 is built from 14 residues. CDR3 DNA: TGTGCCAGCAGCTCGGACATAAGTCGGTACGAGCAGTACTTC. As protein: CASSSDISRYEQYF.

This clone appeared once. The chain joins TRBV29-1 to TRBJ1-1; the D gene is possibly TRBD1 (6 bases). The CDR3 consists of 16 residues. From germline, CDR1 is SQVTM and CDR2 ANQGSEA. The V end was cut by 0 bases, the J end by 1 base, with 15 bases between. Here the CDR3 reads CSVEDRDITRNTEAFF. In nucleotides, the CDR3 is TGCAGCGTTGAAGATAGGGACATCACTAGGAACACTGAAGCTTTCTTT.

The V gene is TRBV11-2, the J gene TRBJ2-4; 8 bases match TRBD2. Per germline, CDR1 SGHAT and CDR2 FQNNGV. V lost 5 bases to trimming and J lost 8 bases; unmatched junction nucleotides: 5. The CDR3 has 13 residues. CDR3 DNA: TGTGCCAGCAGCCCCACGGGGGGGGACATTCAGTACTTC. This sequence encodes CASSPTGGDIQYF.

The rearrangement links TRBV2 to TRBJ2-1; 7 nucleotides match TRBD1. CDR1 is SNHLY and CDR2 is FYNNEI in the germline V gene. Trimming removed 7 bases from V and 3 bases from J; junction bases left unmatched: 9. There are 15 residues in the CDR3. The CDR3 reads CASKEDRSDYNEQFF. The CDR3 nucleotides read TGTGCCAGCAAGGAGGACAGGTCGGACTACAATGAGCAGTTCTTC.

V usage is TRBV28 and J usage is TRBJ1-1; TRBD1 aligns across 7 bases. Losses at the gene ends were 4 bases for V and 3 bases for J; bases not matched to a gene: 5. CDR3 size: 14 residues. CDR1 is MDHEN, CDR2 SYDVKM, per germline. The CDR3 bases are TGTGCCAGCAGTTATGAGGGGGCGGACACTGAAGCTTTCTTT. As protein: CASSYEGADTEAFF.

V usage is TRBV28 and J usage is TRBJ1-5; the D is unclear. Germline loops: CDR1 MDHEN, CDR2 SYDVKM. Between the trimmed V and J ends, which lost 4 bases and 2 bases, there was a span of 12 bases. The CDR3 is 15 amino acids. CDR3 in DNA: TGTGCCAGCAGTTCCCGGTCTTTGGGCAATCAGCCCCAGCATTTT. Its translation: CASSSRSLGNQPQHF.

The V call is TRBV28, the J call TRBJ1-5; D uncertain. Germline V CDR1 and CDR2: MDHEN, SYDVKM. V shed 4 bases and J shed 0 bases, with 16 bases lying between them. There are 17 residues in the CDR3. CDR3 amino acids: CASSSPRTVYSNQPQHF. The CDR3 DNA reads as TGTGCCAGCAGTTCCCCCCGAACAGTTTATAGCAATCAGCCCCAGCATTTT.